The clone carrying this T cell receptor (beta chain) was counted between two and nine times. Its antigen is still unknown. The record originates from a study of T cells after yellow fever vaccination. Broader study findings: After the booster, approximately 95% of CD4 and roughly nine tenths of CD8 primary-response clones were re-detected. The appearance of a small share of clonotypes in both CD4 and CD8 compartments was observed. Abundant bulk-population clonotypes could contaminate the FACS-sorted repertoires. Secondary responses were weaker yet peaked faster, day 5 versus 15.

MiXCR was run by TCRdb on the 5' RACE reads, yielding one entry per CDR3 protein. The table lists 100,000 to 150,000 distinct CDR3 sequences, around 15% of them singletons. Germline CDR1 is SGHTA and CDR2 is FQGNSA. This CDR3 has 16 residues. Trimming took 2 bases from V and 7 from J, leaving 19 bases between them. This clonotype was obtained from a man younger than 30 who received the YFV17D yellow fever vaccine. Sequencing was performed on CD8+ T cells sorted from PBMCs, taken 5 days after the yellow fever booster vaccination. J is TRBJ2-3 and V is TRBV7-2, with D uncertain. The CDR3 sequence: CASSLRYVPRLNTQYF. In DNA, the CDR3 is TGTGCCAGCAGCTTAAGATACGTCCCGCGGTTAAATACGCAGTATTTT.